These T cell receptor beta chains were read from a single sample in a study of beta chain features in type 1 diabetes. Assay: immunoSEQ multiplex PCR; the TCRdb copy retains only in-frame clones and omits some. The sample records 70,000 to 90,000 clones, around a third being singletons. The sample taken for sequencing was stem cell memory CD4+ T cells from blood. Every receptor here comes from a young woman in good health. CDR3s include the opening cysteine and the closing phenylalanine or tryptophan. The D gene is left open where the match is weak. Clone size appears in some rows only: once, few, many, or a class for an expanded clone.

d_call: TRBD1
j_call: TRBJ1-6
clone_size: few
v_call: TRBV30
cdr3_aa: CAWSGRGHRNSPLHF
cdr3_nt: TGTGCCTGGAGTGGCAGGGGGCATCGGAATTCACCCCTCCACTTT

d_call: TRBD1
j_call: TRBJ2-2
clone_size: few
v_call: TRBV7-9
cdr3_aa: CASSPDRAVATGELFF
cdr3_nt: TGTGCCAGCAGCCCAGACAGGGCCGTGGCTACCGGGGAGCTGTTTTTT

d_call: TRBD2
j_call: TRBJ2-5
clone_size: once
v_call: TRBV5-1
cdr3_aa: CASSPGGGGLETQYF
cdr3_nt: TGCGCCAGCAGCCCTGGCGGGGGGGGCCTTGAGACCCAGTACTTC

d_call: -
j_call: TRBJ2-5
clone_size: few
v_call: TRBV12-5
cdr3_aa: CASGPGGSQETQYF
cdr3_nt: TGTGCTAGTGGCCCCGGAGGTAGCCAAGAGACCCAGTACTTC

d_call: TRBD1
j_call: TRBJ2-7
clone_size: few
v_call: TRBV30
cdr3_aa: CAWSKGQGRAPPHF
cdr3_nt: TGTGCCTGGAGCAAAGGACAGGGGCGCGCGCCACCTCACTTC

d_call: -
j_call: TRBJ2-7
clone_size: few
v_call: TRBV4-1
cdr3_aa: CASSKGLLFYEQYF
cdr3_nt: TGCGCCAGCAGCAAGGGACTCCTTTTCTACGAGCAGTACTTC

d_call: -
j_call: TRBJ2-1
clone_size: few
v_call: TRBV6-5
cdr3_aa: CASTPTRYNEQFF
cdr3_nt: TGTGCCAGCACTCCGACTCGATACAATGAGCAGTTCTTC

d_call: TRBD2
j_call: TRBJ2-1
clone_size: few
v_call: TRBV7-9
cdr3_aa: CASSYLAGKQFF
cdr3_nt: TGTGCCAGCAGCTATCTAGCGGGAAAGCAGTTCTTC

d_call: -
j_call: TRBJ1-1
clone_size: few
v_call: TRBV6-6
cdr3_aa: CASTGADFSNTEAFF
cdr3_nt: TGTGCCAGCACCGGCGCAGACTTCTCGAACACTGAAGCTTTCTTT

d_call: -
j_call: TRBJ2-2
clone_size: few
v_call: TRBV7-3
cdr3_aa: CASSLRAASNTGELFF
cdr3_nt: TGTGCCAGCAGCTTAAGGGCAGCATCGAACACCGGGGAGCTGTTTTTT

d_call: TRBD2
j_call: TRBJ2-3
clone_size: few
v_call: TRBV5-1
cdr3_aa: CASISGAGEEDTQYF
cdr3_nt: TGCGCCAGCATATCGGGAGCGGGAGAGGAAGATACGCAGTATTTT

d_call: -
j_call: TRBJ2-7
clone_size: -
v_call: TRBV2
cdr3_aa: CASSEREHIYEQYF
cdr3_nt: TGTGCCAGCAGTGAGCGGGAACACATCTACGAGCAGTACTTC

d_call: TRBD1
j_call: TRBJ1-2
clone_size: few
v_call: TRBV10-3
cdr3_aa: CAISEFSGGDGYTF
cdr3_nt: TGTGCCATCAGTGAATTCTCAGGGGGCGATGGCTACACCTTC

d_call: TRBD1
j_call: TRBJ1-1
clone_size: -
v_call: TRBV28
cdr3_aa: CASSLQGAMNTEAFF
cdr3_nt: TGTGCCAGCAGCCTACAGGGGGCAATGAACACTGAAGCTTTCTTT

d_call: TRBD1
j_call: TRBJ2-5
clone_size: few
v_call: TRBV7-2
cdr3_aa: CASSRDRGQETQYF
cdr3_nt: TGTGCCAGCAGCCGGGACAGGGGGCAAGAGACCCAGTACTTC

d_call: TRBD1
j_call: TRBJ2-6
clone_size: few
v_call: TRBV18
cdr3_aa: CASSRGTGRSGANVLTF
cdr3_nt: TGTGCCAGCTCAAGAGGGACAGGGCGCTCTGGGGCCAACGTCCTGACTTTC

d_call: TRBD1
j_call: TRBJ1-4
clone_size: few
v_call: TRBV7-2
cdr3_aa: CASSSYRGGEKLFF
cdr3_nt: TGTGCCAGCAGCTCCTACAGGGGCGGTGAAAAACTGTTTTTT

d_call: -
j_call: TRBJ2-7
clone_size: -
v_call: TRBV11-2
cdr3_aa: CASSSGQGPNEQYF
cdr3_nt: TGTGCCAGCAGCTCCGGGCAGGGCCCAAACGAGCAGTACTTC

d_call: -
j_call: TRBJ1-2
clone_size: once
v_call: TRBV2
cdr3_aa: CASSLEQGTNYGYTF
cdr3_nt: TGTGCCAGCAGTTTGGAACAGGGAACTAACTATGGCTACACCTTC

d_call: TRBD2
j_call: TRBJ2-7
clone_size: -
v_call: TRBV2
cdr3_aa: CASSGLAGGYEQYF
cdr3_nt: TGTGCCAGCAGTGGACTAGCGGGGGGGTACGAGCAGTACTTC

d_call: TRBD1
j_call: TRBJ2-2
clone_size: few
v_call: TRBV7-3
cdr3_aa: CASSLMPAQGRGELFF
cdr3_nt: TGTGCCAGCAGCTTAATGCCCGCACAGGGGCGCGGGGAGCTGTTTTTT

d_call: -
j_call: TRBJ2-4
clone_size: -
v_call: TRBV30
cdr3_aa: CAWSGRAGAKNIQYF
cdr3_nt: TGTGCCTGGAGCGGCCGGGCGGGGGCCAAAAACATTCAGTACTTC

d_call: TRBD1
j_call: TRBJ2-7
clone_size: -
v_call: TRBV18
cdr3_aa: CASSPDRGTYEQYF
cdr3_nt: TGTGCCAGCTCGCCCGACAGGGGAACCTACGAGCAGTACTTC

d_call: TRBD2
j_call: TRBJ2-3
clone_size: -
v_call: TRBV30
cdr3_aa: CACRRGSTDTQYF
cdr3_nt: TGTGCCTGTAGGCGGGGGAGCACAGATACGCAGTATTTT

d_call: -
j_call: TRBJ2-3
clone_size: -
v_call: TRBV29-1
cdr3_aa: CSVDYDSTDTQYF
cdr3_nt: TGCAGCGTTGACTATGACTCCACAGATACGCAGTATTTT

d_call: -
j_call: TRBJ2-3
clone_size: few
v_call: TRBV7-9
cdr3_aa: CASSDSRADTQYF
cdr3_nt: TGTGCCAGCAGCGATAGCCGGGCAGATACGCAGTATTTT

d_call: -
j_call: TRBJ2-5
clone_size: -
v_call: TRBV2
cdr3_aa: CASKEGRSQETQYF
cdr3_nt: TGTGCCAGCAAGGAGGGGCGGAGCCAAGAGACCCAGTACTTC

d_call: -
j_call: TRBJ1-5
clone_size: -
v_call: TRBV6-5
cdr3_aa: CASSYWGDNQPQHF
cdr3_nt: TGTGCCAGCAGTTATTGGGGAGACAATCAGCCCCAGCATTTT

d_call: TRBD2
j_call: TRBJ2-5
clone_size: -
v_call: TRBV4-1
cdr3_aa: CASSHIAGNGETQYF
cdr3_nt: TGCGCCAGCAGCCATATAGCGGGGAACGGGGAGACCCAGTACTTC

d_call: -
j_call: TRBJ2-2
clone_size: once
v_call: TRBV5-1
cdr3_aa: CASSLGTATGELFF
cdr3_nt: TGCGCCAGCAGCTTGGGGACAGCTACCGGGGAGCTGTTTTTT

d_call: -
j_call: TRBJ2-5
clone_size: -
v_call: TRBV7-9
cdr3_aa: CASSYGPAETQYF
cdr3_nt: TGTGCCAGCAGCTATGGCCCAGCGGAGACCCAGTACTTC

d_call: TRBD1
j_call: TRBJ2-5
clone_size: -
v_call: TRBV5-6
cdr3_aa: CASSSAGQGRETQYF
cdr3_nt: TGTGCCAGCAGCTCCGCCGGACAGGGGCGAGAGACCCAGTACTTC

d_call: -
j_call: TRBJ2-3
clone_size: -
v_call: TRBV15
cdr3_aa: CATSRDYSGTDTQYF
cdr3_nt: TGTGCCACCAGCAGAGATTACTCCGGGACAGATACGCAGTATTTT

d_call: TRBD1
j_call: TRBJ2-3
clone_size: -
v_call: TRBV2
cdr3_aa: CASKRQGAAGTQYF
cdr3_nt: TGTGCCAGCAAGCGACAGGGGGCAGCGGGTACGCAGTATTTT

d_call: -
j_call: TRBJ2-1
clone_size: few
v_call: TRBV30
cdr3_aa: CAWNQGIQPEFF
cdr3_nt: TGTGCCTGGAATCAGGGAATACAACCGGAGTTCTTC